These 22 T cell receptor beta chains originate from one sample sequenced in a study of T cell repertoires in cytomegalovirus infection. MiXCR, run by TCRdb on the reads, gives a single entry per CDR3 protein. The table lists roughly 760,000 distinct CDR3 sequences, less than 40% of them singletons. Sequences were obtained from PBMCs. Receptors were obtained from a human donor in good health (CMV status not recorded). Some clones in this sample may be carry-over from other donors' samples.

V gene TRBV20-1 combines with J gene TRBJ1-6; TRBD1 is a possible D gene (5 bases). From germline, CDR1 is DFQATT and CDR2 SNEGSKA (reference sequence). The CDR3 contains 15 residues. The germline V and J ends were trimmed by 6 bases and 10 bases, with 22 bases remaining between them. The CDR3 loop is CSARQNSLVRSPLHF. CDR3 DNA sequence: TGCAGTGCCAGACAGAACTCACTGGTGAGATCACCCCTCCACTTT.

This clonotype has a handful of counts. The chain uses TRBV4-1 and TRBJ2-1; D is perhaps TRBD1 or TRBD2 (5 bases each). The CDR3 is made up of 18 amino acids. V lost 3 bases, J lost 0 bases, and 18 bases lay in between. CDR1 and CDR2 (germline): MGHRA, YSYEKL. The CDR3 spells CASSQAPPGGSSYNEQFF. The CDR3 DNA sequence: TGCGCCAGCAGCCAGGCACCCCCTGGGGGTAGCTCCTACAATGAGCAGTTCTTC.

The chain uses TRBV2 and TRBJ1-4; no clear D gene. V was trimmed by 3 bases and J by 4 bases, leaving 0 bases between them. The CDR3 runs 11 residues. Germline CDR1 and CDR2: SNHLY and FYNNEI. CDR3 nucleotide sequence: TGTGCCAGCAGTGATAATGAAAAACTGTTTTTT. It encodes CASSDNEKLFF.

This clonotype was seen a few times. The chain employs TRBV12-3 or TRBV12-4 and TRBJ2-1; no firm D call. The CDR3 covers 13 residues. V gave up 5 bases and J gave up 4 bases, with 9 bases separating them. The CDR3 spells CASSSIGYNEQFF. The CDR3 nucleotides are TGTGCCAGCAGTAGTATCGGGTACAATGAGCAGTTCTTC.

This clonotype was seen a handful of times. The chain has TRBV28 and TRBJ1-5, with 10 bases matching TRBD1. The CDR3 runs to 19 residues. With 6 bases clipped from V and 0 bases from J, the junction kept 14 bases outside the gene matches. Per the germline V gene, CDR1 is MDHEN and CDR2 is SYDVKM. The CDR3 nucleotides read TGTGCCAGCAGCACCCCTCTGGACAGGGGGGCCTATAGCAATCAGCCCCAGCATTTT. Encoded protein: CASSTPLDRGAYSNQPQHF.

Only a few counts were recorded for this clonotype. V gene TRBV9 combines with J gene TRBJ2-7, with unresolved D. V shed 1 base and J shed 5 bases, with 13 bases lying between them. The CDR3 loop spans 14 amino acids. CDR1 is SGDLS, CDR2 YYNGEE, per germline. The CDR3 DNA reads TGTGCCAGCAGCGTATGGGTCAGTGGTAACGAGCAGTACTTC. This sequence encodes CASSVWVSGNEQYF. Variable domain in full (rest from reference TRBV9 and TRBJ2-7): DSGVTQTPKHLITATGQRVTLRCSPRSGDLSVYWYQQSLDQGLQFLIQYYNGEERAKGNILERFSAQQFPDLHSELNLSSLELGDSALYFCASSVWVSGNEQYFGPGTRLTVT.

This clonotype appeared a few times. This chain connects TRBV5-4 to TRBJ2-4; 7 bases are shared with TRBD1. Germline V lookup: CDR1 SGHNT, CDR2 YYREEE (reference sequence). The CDR3 is made up of 18 amino acids. Trimming removed 3 bases from V and 0 bases from J; junction bases left unmatched: 12. The CDR3, as DNA: TGTGCCAGCAGCTCCGGGACAGCCAGCCCCCTAGCCAAAAACATTCAGTACTTC. It codes for CASSSGTASPLAKNIQYF. The complete variable domain, with remaining parts taken from reference TRBV5-4 and TRBJ2-4, reads ETGVTQSPTHLIKTRGQQVTLRCSSQSGHNTVSWYQQALGQGPQFIFQYYREEENGRGNFPPRFSGLQFPNYSSELNVNALELDDSALYLCASSSGTASPLAKNIQYFGAGTRLSVL.

With regard to this clonotype: The junction does not match germline at one end; this may be a read error. The chain has TRBV10-3 and TRBJ2-5; perhaps TRBD2 as D (5 bases). This CDR3 has 15 residues. CDR1 ENHRY and CDR2 SYGVKD come from the germline V gene. This chain's CDR3 is CAISEERSLGETHYF. In DNA form, the CDR3 reads TGTGCCATCAGTGAAGAAAGGTCCCTTGGGGAGACCCATTACTTC.

The chain employs TRBV10-3 and TRBJ2-7; D tentatively reads TRBD1 or TRBD2 (6 bases each). The CDR3 spans 12 residues. V was trimmed by 5 bases and J by 9 bases, leaving 14 bases between them. From germline, CDR1 is ENHRY and CDR2 SYGVKD. The CDR3 DNA reads as TGTGCCATCAGTTCCGAGGGGGGCGGGCAGTACTTC. Encoded protein: CAISSEGGGQYF.

CDR3 protein: CASSLGQGLFYEQYF. The CDR3 DNA is TGTGCCAGCAGCTTGGGACAGGGGCTTTTCTACGAGCAGTACTTC. The J gene is TRBJ2-7, the V gene TRBV5-5; TRBD1 matches 8 bases. CDR3 size: 15 residues. The V and J ends lost 0 bases and 3 bases, in that order; junction bases with no gene match: 5. Germline CDR1 reads SGHKS; CDR2 reads YYEKEE (reference sequence).

CDR3 loop: CASKGTSGVNEQFF. The CDR3 nucleotides read TGTGCCAGCAAGGGGACTAGCGGGGTGAATGAGCAGTTCTTC. V is TRBV7-1 and J is TRBJ2-1; 13 bases agree with TRBD2. TRBV7-1 is an open reading frame, and its role is uncertain. The V and J ends lost 7 bases and 7 bases, in that order; junction bases with no gene match: 4. The CDR3 consists of 14 residues.

The CDR3 loop is CASRGSGRSYEQYF. CDR3 DNA: TGTGCCAGCCGCGGGTCTGGGAGGTCCTACGAGCAGTACTTC. V gene TRBV7-6 combines with J gene TRBJ2-7; possible D gene TRBD2, 6 bases. The germline V and J ends were trimmed by 8 bases and 1 base, with 15 bases remaining between them. This CDR3 region has 14 residues. Germline V gene lookup returns CDR1 SGHVS and CDR2 FNYEAQ. Based on the CDR3 plus reference TRBV7-6 and TRBJ2-7, the full variable domain is GAGVSQSPRYKVTKRGQDVALRCDPISGHVSLYWYRQALGQGPEFLTYFNYEAQQDKSGLPNDRFSAERPEGSISTLTIQRTEQRDSAMYRCASRGSGRSYEQYFGPGTRLTVT.

The chain recombines TRBV10-3 with TRBJ1-3, with D perhaps TRBD1 (5 bases). Trimming removed 5 bases at V and 4 bases at J, with 15 bases between. The CDR3 is made up of 15 amino acids. CDR1 is ENHRY, CDR2 SYGVKD, per germline. The DNA of the CDR3 is TGTGCCATCAGTAGAGGGGTCGTAGGCGGAAACACCATATATTTT. The encoded protein is CAISRGVVGGNTIYF.

The chain uses TRBV28 and TRBJ2-7; D remains ambiguous. The CDR3 covers 17 residues. The germline V gene encodes CDR1 MDHEN and CDR2 SYDVKM. Between the trimmed V and J ends, which lost 3 bases and 0 bases, there was a span of 18 bases. CDR3 protein: CASSLGFRLDPSYEQYF. CDR3 DNA: TGTGCCAGCAGTTTGGGGTTTCGGTTGGACCCCTCCTACGAGCAGTACTTC. The full variable domain, with the rest looked up from reference TRBV28 and TRBJ2-7, is DVKVTQSSRYLVKRTGEKVFLECVQDMDHENMFWYRQDPGLGLRLIYFSYDVKMKEKGDIPEGYSVSREKKERFSLILESASTNQTSMYLCASSLGFRLDPSYEQYFGPGTRLTVT.

This chain joins TRBV6-1 and TRBJ1-1; 9 nucleotides align to TRBD1. CDR1 and CDR2 (germline): MNHNS, SASEGT. The CDR3 covers 15 residues. J gave up 0 bases and V 1 base, and 0 bases lay outside the gene matches. CDR3 nucleotide sequence: TGTGCCAGCAGTGAAGGGACAGGGGTGAACACTGAAGCTTTCTTT. Its translation is CASSEGTGVNTEAFF.

This clonotype was detected only a few times. The chain has TRBV28 and TRBJ2-1; D is unresolved. Between the trimmed V and J ends, which lost 1 base and 10 bases, there was a span of 8 bases. Germline lookup yields CDR1 MDHEN and CDR2 SYDVKM. This CDR3 contains 12 residues. DNA of the CDR3: TGTGCCAGCAGTTTATCGCGGTTCGAGCAGTTCTTC. Translated, it gives CASSLSRFEQFF. The full variable domain, completed using reference TRBV28 and TRBJ2-1, is DVKVTQSSRYLVKRTGEKVFLECVQDMDHENMFWYRQDPGLGLRLIYFSYDVKMKEKGDIPEGYSVSREKKERFSLILESASTNQTSMYLCASSLSRFEQFFGPGTRLTVL.

This clonotype was seen only a few times. The chain carries TRBV19 and TRBJ2-1, with 9 bases matching TRBD2. Germline V gene lookup returns CDR1 LNHDA and CDR2 SQIVND (reference sequence). The CDR3 spans 15 residues. V lost 5 bases and J lost 5; bases outside the gene matches: 7. CDR3 in DNA: TGTGCCAGTAGTCGGTCGGCTAGCGGGGACAATGAGCAGTTCTTC. Amino acids: CASSRSASGDNEQFF.

The rearrangement uses TRBV6-6 and TRBJ1-3, with D unclear. The CDR3 consists of 14 residues. Germline-derived CDR1 and CDR2 are MNHNY and SVGAGI (reference sequence). V was pared by 2 bases and J by 1 base, with 6 bases between. In nucleotides, the CDR3 is TGTGCCAGCAGTTACCCCCAGTCTGGAAACACCATATATTTT. Translated, it gives CASSYPQSGNTIYF.

The rearrangement uses TRBV6-6 and TRBJ2-7, with a tentative D call TRBD1 (6 bases). The CDR3 totals 14 residues. The germline V and J ends were trimmed by 8 bases and 3 bases, with 17 bases remaining between them. In germline, CDR1 is MNHNY, CDR2 SVGAGI (reference sequence). The CDR3, as DNA: TGTGCCAGCGTTGACTGGGGACAAGACTACGAGCAGTACTTC. It translates to CASVDWGQDYEQYF.

The chain recombines TRBV5-4 with TRBJ2-5; 8 bases agree with TRBD1. Germline V gene data show CDR1 as SGHNT and CDR2 as YYREEE (reference sequence). The CDR3 runs to 14 residues. Unmatched junction bases numbered 7, after V lost 7 bases and J lost 2 bases. The CDR3 protein is CASHIQGAQETQYF. The CDR3 bases are TGTGCCAGCCACATCCAGGGGGCTCAAGAGACCCAGTACTTC.

The J gene is TRBJ2-6, the V gene TRBV6-2 or TRBV6-3; D is possibly TRBD1 or TRBD2 (5 bases each). Per germline, CDR1 MNHEY and CDR2 SVGEGT. Trimming took off 11 bases at V and 0 bases at J, with 14 bases between the two ends. CDR3 length equals 15 residues. CDR3 sequence (DNA): TGTGCCGCTGGTCTGGGGGTCTCTGGGGCCAACGTCCTGACTTTC. Translation: CAAGLGVSGANVLTF.

Note on this clonotype: One end of the junction does not line up with germline, which may come from a read error. V and J are TRBV5-3 and TRBJ1-2; D call uncertain. TRBV5-3 is marked as an open reading frame, function uncertain. The CDR3 is 16 residues long. CDR3 amino acids: CASSLAWTARNYGYTF. The CDR3 bases are TGTGCCAGCAGCTTGGCGTGGACGGCTCGTAACTATGGCTACACCTTC.